One and the same sample provided the 30 T cell receptor beta chains below, sequenced in a study of blood T cell repertoires in COVID-19. The data were produced by immunoSEQ multiplex PCR, yet TCRdb's version contains in-frame clones alone and is incomplete. The sample carries under 100,000 clones, about nine tenths recorded once. Sequencing used peripheral blood. These receptors all come from a man aged 50 to 59 with acute or convalescent COVID-19.

The CDR3 DNA is TGTGCCAGCAGCCCGCGAGGACACGGAATGCCCTACGAGCAGTACTTC. This gives the protein CASSPRGHGMPYEQYF. The rearrangement links TRBV21-1 to TRBJ2-7; the listed D gene, TRBD1, was not tested against the DNA. TRBV21-1 is assigned pseudogene status. The CDR3 is 16 residues long.

The sample holds one count of this clone. This chain connects TRBV5-4 to TRBJ2-4, with a possible D match to TRBD1 (5 bases). The CDR3 runs 15 residues. CDR1 is SGHNT and CDR2 is YYREEE in the germline V gene (reference sequence). V was trimmed by 0 bases and J by 1 base, leaving 8 bases between them. For the CDR3, the DNA is TGTGCCAGCAGCTTGGAGGCAGGGGCCAAAAACATTCAGTACTTC. Its translation: CASSLEAGAKNIQYF.

This rearrangement joins TRBV21-1 to TRBJ2-7; the D segment call TRBD2 is taken from the table without a DNA check. TRBV21-1 is designated a pseudogene. The CDR3 sequence is 14 residues long. The CDR3 sequence is CASNTAYSSYEQYF. The CDR3 nucleotides read TGTGCCAGCAACACAGCTTATAGCTCCTACGAGCAGTACTTC.

The chain is built from TRBV5-5 and TRBJ1-5; TRBD1 aligns across 8 bases. V shed 4 bases, J shed 4 bases, and the junction held 7 bases outside the gene matches. This CDR3 has 15 residues. CDR1 and CDR2 from the germline V gene are SGHKS and YYEKEE (reference sequence). CDR3 bases: TGTGCCAGCAGCATGAGGACAGGGAAAAATCAGCCCCAGCATTTT. Its protein is CASSMRTGKNQPQHF.

This rearrangement joins TRBV29-1 to TRBJ2-3; 13 bases match TRBD2. Losses at the gene ends were 4 bases for V and 6 bases for J; bases not matched to a gene: 10. CDR3 length: 16 amino acids. CDR1 is SQVTM and CDR2 is ANQGSEA in the germline V gene. The CDR3 is CSVGRGLAGYVDTQYF. DNA for the CDR3: TGCAGCGTTGGGAGGGGACTAGCGGGATATGTCGATACGCAGTATTTT.

The chain couples TRBV21-1 to TRBJ2-1; no DNA check was done on the table's D call, TRBD1. TRBV21-1 is marked as a pseudogene. This CDR3 comprises 14 residues. This CDR3 is CASVAGAVYNEQFF. DNA for the CDR3: TGTGCCAGCGTCGCTGGGGCGGTCTACAATGAGCAGTTCTTC.

J is TRBJ2-3 and V is TRBV2; 8 bases align to TRBD2. The CDR3 is 19 amino acids. Germline V gene data show CDR1 as SNHLY and CDR2 as FYNNEI. V lost 3 bases, J lost 2 bases, and 16 bases stayed unmatched. CDR3 sequence reads: CASSETGLVNRADTDTQYF. The CDR3 DNA reads as TGTGCCAGCAGTGAGACGGGACTAGTAAATCGTGCGGACACAGATACGCAGTATTTT.

The rearrangement joins TRBV3-1 (or the pseudogene TRBV3-2) to TRBJ1-4, with D unresolved. The CDR3 extends over 11 amino acids. Germline V CDR1 and CDR2: LGHDT, YNNKEL (reference sequence). V lost 3 bases to trimming and J lost 10 bases, with 6 bases between them. The CDR3 sequence: CASSQERKLFF. In DNA, the CDR3 is TGTGCCAGCAGCCAGGAGCGAAAACTGTTTTTT.

The CDR3 bases are TGTGCCAGCAGCCGACTAGCGATCCCCTCCTACGAGCAGTACTTC. Translation gives CASSRLAIPSYEQYF. The chain combines TRBV11-2 with TRBJ2-7, with 8 nucleotides matching TRBD2. In germline, CDR1 is SGHAT, CDR2 FQNNGV. The CDR3 runs 15 residues. Trimming cost V 5 bases and J 0 bases; bases outside gene matches: 6. Based on the CDR3 plus reference TRBV11-2 and TRBJ2-7, the full variable domain is EAGVAQSPRYKIIEKRQSVAFWCNPISGHATLYWYQQILGQGPKLLIQFQNNGVVDDSQLPKDRFSAERLKGVDSTLKIQPAKLEDSAVYLCASSRLAIPSYEQYFGPGTRLTVT.

The chain is built from TRBV9 and TRBJ1-4, with TRBD1 as a possible D gene (6 bases). The CDR3 covers 15 residues. Looked up from germline, CDR1 is SGDLS and CDR2 is YYNGEE. The germline V and J ends were trimmed by 0 bases and 7 bases, with 13 bases remaining between them. CDR3 coding DNA: TGTGCCAGCAGCGTAGGCCCACAGGGAGTTGAAAAACTGTTTTTT. Its translation is CASSVGPQGVEKLFF.

The chain carries TRBV19 and TRBJ2-7, with TRBD1 matching 9 bases. This CDR3 region has 13 residues. Unmatched junction bases numbered 4, after V lost 10 bases and J lost 0 bases. CDR1 is LNHDA, CDR2 SQIVND, per germline (reference sequence). The CDR3 loop reads CATGTGSSYEQYF. CDR3 coding DNA: TGTGCCACGGGGACAGGGAGCTCCTACGAGCAGTACTTC.

Points on this clone: An end of the junction differs from the germline gene, which may be a read error. The chain carries TRBV7-2 and TRBJ2-4; TRBD2 agrees at 14 bases. CDR3 length equals 14 residues. Germline assignment: CDR1 SGHTA and CDR2 FQGNSA. CDR3 region: CASSRTGLAGVSHF. The CDR3 nucleotides read TGTGCCAGCAGCCGCACGGGACTAGCGGGAGTTTCGCACTTC.

The genes are TRBV18 and TRBJ2-6; TRBD1 matches 10 bases. Per the germline V gene, CDR1 is KGHSH and CDR2 is LQKENI. The CDR3 length is 19 residues. V was pared by 4 bases and J by 4 bases, with 13 bases of the junction left unmatched. The CDR3, as DNA: TGTGCCAGCTCACTCGACCCGGGACAGGGGCGGGTCGGGGCCAACGTCCTGACTTTC. Translated, it gives CASSLDPGQGRVGANVLTF.

The chain carries TRBV5-1 and TRBJ2-1; TRBD1 matches 8 bases. Trimming at V came to 0 bases and at J to 4 bases, leaving 3 bases not matched to a gene. This CDR3 is 15 amino acids long. The germline V gene encodes CDR1 SGHRS and CDR2 YFSETQ. Here the CDR3 reads CASSLEGQGYNEQFF. For the CDR3, the DNA is TGCGCCAGCAGCTTGGAAGGACAGGGATACAATGAGCAGTTCTTC.

The rearrangement uses TRBV30 and TRBJ2-7; TRBD2 is a possible D gene (6 bases). Germline loops: CDR1 GTSNPN, CDR2 SVGIG (reference sequence). CDR3 size: 12 residues. Trimming removed 0 bases at V and 9 bases at J, with 12 bases between. Here the CDR3 reads CAWSVLGGLQYF. Here the CDR3 DNA reads TGTGCCTGGAGTGTACTAGGAGGGCTGCAGTACTTC.

This clone has a handful of counts. This chain connects TRBV19 to TRBJ1-4; 9 nucleotides align to TRBD1. Germline V gene sequence: CDR1 LNHDA, CDR2 SQIVND (reference sequence). The length of the CDR3 is 15 residues. V lost 3 bases, J lost 6 bases, and 5 bases stayed unmatched. The CDR3 DNA reads TGTGCCAGTAGTATCGGGGACAGGGACGATGAAAAACTGTTTTTT. Its protein product is CASSIGDRDDEKLFF.

This chain joins TRBV7-2 and TRBJ1-5; a possible D gene is TRBD1 (6 bases). The CDR3 covers 13 residues. Trimming stripped 4 bases from V and 7 bases from J, with 11 bases between. Germline lookup yields CDR1 SGHTA and CDR2 FQGNSA. CDR3 bases: TGTGCCAGCAGCTGGGGCCAGGGGCAGCCCCAGCATTTT. Translation: CASSWGQGQPQHF.

The chain links TRBV15 to TRBJ2-5, with D possibly matching TRBD1 (5 bases). Trimming removed 0 bases at V and 5 bases at J, with 13 bases between. The V gene's germline CDR1 is LNHNV and CDR2 YYDKDF (reference sequence). The CDR3 consists of 15 residues. The CDR3 protein is CATSRDKVGQETQYF. In nucleotides, the CDR3 is TGTGCCACCAGCAGAGATAAGGTGGGGCAGGAGACCCAGTACTTC. Variable domain in full (rest from reference TRBV15 and TRBJ2-5): DAMVIQNPRYQVTQFGKPVTLSCSQTLNHNVMYWYQQKSSQAPKLLFHYYDKDFNNEADTPDNFQSRRPNTSFCFLDIRSPGLGDTAMYLCATSRDKVGQETQYFGPGTRLLVL.

The rearrangement joins TRBV27 to TRBJ2-5; D is unclear. Trimming took off 3 bases at V and 4 bases at J, with 12 bases between the two ends. The length of the CDR3 is 14 residues. The V gene's germline CDR1 is MNHEY and CDR2 SMNVEV (reference sequence). This CDR3 reads CASSLRLVGETQYF. CDR3 coding DNA: TGTGCCAGCAGTTTGAGGTTGGTTGGAGAGACCCAGTACTTC.

The genes are TRBV29-1 and TRBJ2-5; 8 bases agree with TRBD2. The trim removed 6 bases at V and 2 bases at J, leaving 5 bases unmatched. The CDR3 is 13 residues long. Looked up from germline, CDR1 is SQVTM and CDR2 is ANQGSEA. CDR3 DNA sequence: TGCAGCGTCGCTCGGGGGGGTCAAGAGACCCAGTACTTC. This encodes CSVARGGQETQYF.

The chain recombines TRBV11-2 with TRBJ2-2; 7 bases match TRBD2. The V gene end was trimmed by 5 bases and the J gene end by 1 base; junction bases not matched to a gene: 10. Germline V CDR1 and CDR2: SGHAT, FQNNGV. This CDR3 has 17 amino acids. CDR3 sequence: CASSVVAGFGNTGELFF. The DNA for the CDR3 is TGTGCCAGCAGCGTCGTAGCGGGTTTCGGGAACACCGGGGAGCTGTTTTTT.

The chain combines TRBV5-1 with TRBJ2-3, with D possibly being TRBD2 (5 bases). Germline V lookup: CDR1 SGHRS, CDR2 YFSETQ. V was clipped by 5 bases and J by 5 bases, with 18 bases between them. The CDR3 sequence is 15 residues long. The CDR3 sequence: CASSLRGVERDTQYF. DNA of the CDR3: TGCGCCAGCAGTCTTCGGGGAGTTGAGAGAGATACGCAGTATTTT.

The rearrangement uses TRBV24-1 and TRBJ2-5; D is uncertain. This CDR3 is built from 12 residues. Trimming removed 5 bases from V and 8 bases from J, with 11 bases in between. CDR1 KGHDR and CDR2 SFDVKD come from the germline V gene. For the CDR3, the DNA is TGTGCCACCAGTGGGTCGACTGGAACCCAGTACTTC. Translation gives CATSGSTGTQYF.

The rearrangement joins TRBV6-5 to TRBJ1-6; D gene uncertain. Germline V gene lookup returns CDR1 MNHEY and CDR2 SVGAGI. This CDR3 has 12 residues. Trimming stripped 6 bases from V and 7 bases from J, with 7 bases between. DNA for the CDR3: TGTGCCAGCAGCCTCCTAAATTCACCCCTCCACTTT. It specifies CASSLLNSPLHF.

The chain uses TRBV30 and TRBJ2-3; possible D gene TRBD1, 6 bases. Germline assignment: CDR1 GTSNPN and CDR2 SVGIG (reference sequence). The CDR3 is made up of 13 amino acids. V was clipped by 1 base and J by 4 bases, with 9 bases between them. The CDR3 DNA is TGTGCCTGGAGTGACAGGGTCGCAGATACGCAGTATTTT. Its protein is CAWSDRVADTQYF.

This sequence joins TRBV21-1 and TRBJ2-7; the table calls TRBD1, which could not be checked here. TRBV21-1 is labeled a pseudogene. The CDR3 extends over 16 amino acids. CDR3 DNA: TGTGCCAGCACCAGGATTGAGGGGGCCCCCTCCTACGAGCAGTACTTC. This translates into CASTRIEGAPSYEQYF.

This clone was observed a single time. The V gene is TRBV19, the J gene TRBJ1-2, with D possibly TRBD1 on 6 matching bases. The CDR3 is 16 residues long. Germline CDR1 and CDR2: LNHDA and SQIVND (reference sequence). V was shortened by 4 bases and J by 4 bases, with 19 bases between the two germline ends. CDR3 bases: TGTGCCAGTAGTAGAGGCAGGGGCCATGCTGGCTATGGCTACACCTTC. Its translation: CASSRGRGHAGYGYTF.

The genes are TRBV5-5 and TRBJ2-1; no clear D. In germline, CDR1 is SGHKS, CDR2 YYEKEE (reference sequence). The CDR3 is made up of 16 amino acids. Trimming removed 1 base at V and 0 bases at J, with 11 bases between. The CDR3 bases are TGTGCCAGCAGCTTGAGGCAGGATGACTCCTACAATGAGCAGTTCTTC. Protein product: CASSLRQDDSYNEQFF.

V gene TRBV7-2 combines with J gene TRBJ2-1, with 8 nucleotides matching TRBD2. This CDR3 contains 17 residues. J gave up 3 bases and V 5 bases, and 12 bases lay outside the gene matches. CDR1 is SGHTA, CDR2 FQGNSA, per germline. The CDR3 region is CASSPTTAGGYYNEQFF. In DNA form, the CDR3 reads TGTGCCAGCAGCCCCACGACGGCGGGAGGTTACTACAATGAGCAGTTCTTC.

The J gene is TRBJ2-3, the V gene TRBV29-1; D may be TRBD2 (6 bases). The V gene's germline CDR1 is SQVTM and CDR2 ANQGSEA. CDR3 length equals 16 residues. V dropped 0 bases and J dropped 2 bases, with 15 bases sitting between them. CDR3 sequence (DNA): TGCAGCGTTGAAGATGCGAGTAGCGGTATCACAGATACGCAGTATTTT. Residues: CSVEDASSGITDTQYF.